This TCR beta chain derives from a study of T cell responses to AZD1222 COVID-19 vaccine (dated by TCRdb to the early 2020s). With regard to the full study: A total of 230 or so trial participants underwent TCR sequencing, of whom about 210 received two doses of AZD1222 and around 25 received two doses of the MenACWY control vaccine. Enrollment into the trials was organized by age into subgroups of 18-55, 56-69 and 70-plus years, and those subgroups contained about 150, 27 and 61 TCR-sequenced participants, respectively.

Results the study describes overall, beyond this receptor: No day 14 peak-response samples were available, so repertoires were characterized only after the peak T cell response. In the small 56-69-year group, the increase in depth fell short of significance, most likely because of low power. Most participants were white British and females outnumbered males, and the authors suggested that clonal diversity may have been underestimated. Epitopes outside the regions mutated in the B.1.351 and B.1.1.7 variants were reportedly recognized by nearly half of the unique spike-specific TCRs. Vaccine-associated CD4 TCRs spanned the whole spike protein, with dominant responses in regions 160-218 and 743-854. Only a handful of AZD1222 recipients were SARS-CoV-2 seropositive at baseline, limiting conclusions about previously exposed vaccinees. A significant rise in spike-specific TCR breadth and depth was observed after two AZD1222 doses relative to day 0 and relative to MenACWY recipients.

Of note for this clone: Its antigen is still unknown. Within one base of it there is no much larger clone, and no base qualities were kept.

Taken from cysteine to phenylalanine, the CDR3 has 14 residues. Only the CDR3 part of the read is kept: 42 bases, read in frame from the first base. V is pruned by 6 bases and J by 5 bases, leaving 7 bases of the junction without a gene match. Reading the germline V gene gives CDR1 MNHEY and CDR2 SVGAGI. The CDR3 regions of human TCRbeta chains were analyzed by immunosequencing. In the original analysis: TCRs in the repertoires were compared against a reference library of SARS-CoV-2-specific TCRs that had been generated with the MIRA antigen-specificity platform. Breadth meant the fraction of unique TCRs that were SARS-CoV-2-associated, whereas depth meant the fraction of total T cells that were SARS-CoV-2-associated. Using the MIRA data, each spike-specific TCR was mapped to the spike region that the TCR reacts to and placed in a CD4 or CD8 class. Log10-transformed breadth and depth values were compared by one-way ANOVA with Sidak's multiple comparisons tests. This immuneACCESS table, as held by TCRdb, lists in-frame sequences with V and J called but not all clones. Of the missing ones, under half trace to an unresolved V gene in checked studies; the others have no known cause. V, J and clone size are taken as reported in that table, and D and trimming were inferred from the DNA itself. The sample yields 90,000 to 100,000 clones; roughly 86% were counted once. The ten largest clones represent roughly 15% of the sample.

What the time point label conveys for this sample: about 28 days (+/-7) after the second vaccine dose. Because spike-specific TCR depth and breadth did not differ between the two schedules, AZD1222 recipients who got a second dose at roughly 4 weeks were pooled with those who got a second dose at roughly 12 weeks. The vaccinee samples were drawn from two UK trials, COV001 and COV002, one of which was a single-blind randomized controlled phase 2/3 trial testing AZD1222 (ChAdOx1 nCoV-19) in healthy adults. Trial participant PBMC samples were collected at day 0 and day 28 after the second dose for TCRbeta chain sequencing.

Recombination connected TRBV6-5 to TRBJ2-3; 8 junctional bases match TRBD2. The source of this sequence is an adult who received the AZD1222 COVID-19 vaccine. Sequencing used peripheral blood, obtained 28 days after the second AZD1222 dose. The CDR3 protein is CASRAGGGKDTQYF. At the DNA level, the sequence is TGTGCCAGCAGGGCGGGAGGAGGAAAAGATACGCAGTATTTT.